This entry features one T cell receptor beta chain sequence. Its antigen is not identified. The entry originates in a study of T cell responses to AZD1222 COVID-19 vaccine. Overall study findings and caveats: Two doses of AZD1222 preceded a rise in Spike-specific TCR breadth and depth.

The V gene lost 3 bases and the J gene lost 2 bases, with 9 bases spanning the gap. The length of the CDR3 is 14 residues. Per germline, CDR1 MNHEY and CDR2 SMNVEV (reference sequence). The method was immunoSEQ multiplex PCR; TCRdb's version includes in-frame clones alone and lacks a portion of them. The sample holds 69,000 or so clones, 70% to 90% seen once. The chain employs TRBV27 and TRBJ2-3; D possibly corresponds to TRBD2 (5 bases). This sequence originates from an adult who received the AZD1222 COVID-19 vaccine. The material sequenced was peripheral blood, taken 28 days after the second AZD1222 dose. CDR3 in amino acids: CASSLVDYTDTQYF. In DNA form, the CDR3 reads TGTGCCAGCAGTTTGGTAGACTACACAGATACGCAGTATTTT.